These 4 T cell receptor beta chains were sequenced from one sample in a study of regulatory T cells in long-lasting Graves disease. As to time point: newly diagnosed GD, antithyroid drugs for less than 3 months. Extracted RNA from PBMCs served as the source of the TCR library. Building of the TCR beta libraries involved iRepertoire HTBI primers and Arm-PCR of CDR3 regions. TCRdb itself ran the multiplex PCR reads through MiXCR, one entry per CDR3 protein. The data show 400,000 to 650,000 distinct CDR3 sequences, about 16% seen once. The same specimen was also included in a second study, on T cells in Graves' hyperthyroidism and ophthalmopathy.

Specimen: peripheral blood mononuclear cells (PBMCs), collected at new diagnosis, from a patient treated with antithyroid drugs. These receptors were obtained from a woman aged 40 to 65 with Graves disease.

Ten or more counts support this clonotype. At one end, the junction sequence differs from germline, possibly due to a read error. The chain joins TRBV2 to TRBJ1-5, with unresolved D. This CDR3 is built from 11 residues. CDR1 is SNHLY, CDR2 FYNNEI, per germline. The CDR3 sequence is CASSEKTPPHF. The CDR3 nucleotides read TGTGCCAGCAGTGAGAAGACACCCCCGCATTTT.

This sequence joins TRBV14 and TRBJ2-2; weak D call: TRBD1 (6 bases). V lost 4 bases and J lost 0, with 12 bases in between. From germline, CDR1 is SGHDN and CDR2 FVKESK. The CDR3 contains 16 residues. The DNA of the CDR3 is TGTGCCAGCAGCCTGCGGCCAGGGGCGAACACCGGGGAGCTGTTTTTT. This codes for CASSLRPGANTGELFF.

The chain is built from TRBV5-1 and TRBJ1-2; 10 bases are a match to TRBD1. Germline CDR1 reads SGHRS; CDR2 reads YFSETQ. J was trimmed by 7 bases and V by 0 bases; bases with no gene match: 6. This CDR3 region has 15 residues. CDR3 coding DNA: TGCGCCAGCAGCTTGGGGGACAGGGGAGGAGGTGGCTACACCTTC. It translates to CASSLGDRGGGGYTF.

The chain combines TRBV20-1 with TRBJ2-2; D is undetermined. Germline V gene data show CDR1 as DFQATT and CDR2 as SNEGSKA (reference sequence). Trimming took 1 base from V and 2 from J, leaving 8 bases between them. The CDR3 consists of 14 residues. The CDR3 spells CSARVSGNTGELFF. CDR3 bases: TGCAGTGCTAGAGTATCCGGTAACACCGGGGAGCTGTTTTTT.